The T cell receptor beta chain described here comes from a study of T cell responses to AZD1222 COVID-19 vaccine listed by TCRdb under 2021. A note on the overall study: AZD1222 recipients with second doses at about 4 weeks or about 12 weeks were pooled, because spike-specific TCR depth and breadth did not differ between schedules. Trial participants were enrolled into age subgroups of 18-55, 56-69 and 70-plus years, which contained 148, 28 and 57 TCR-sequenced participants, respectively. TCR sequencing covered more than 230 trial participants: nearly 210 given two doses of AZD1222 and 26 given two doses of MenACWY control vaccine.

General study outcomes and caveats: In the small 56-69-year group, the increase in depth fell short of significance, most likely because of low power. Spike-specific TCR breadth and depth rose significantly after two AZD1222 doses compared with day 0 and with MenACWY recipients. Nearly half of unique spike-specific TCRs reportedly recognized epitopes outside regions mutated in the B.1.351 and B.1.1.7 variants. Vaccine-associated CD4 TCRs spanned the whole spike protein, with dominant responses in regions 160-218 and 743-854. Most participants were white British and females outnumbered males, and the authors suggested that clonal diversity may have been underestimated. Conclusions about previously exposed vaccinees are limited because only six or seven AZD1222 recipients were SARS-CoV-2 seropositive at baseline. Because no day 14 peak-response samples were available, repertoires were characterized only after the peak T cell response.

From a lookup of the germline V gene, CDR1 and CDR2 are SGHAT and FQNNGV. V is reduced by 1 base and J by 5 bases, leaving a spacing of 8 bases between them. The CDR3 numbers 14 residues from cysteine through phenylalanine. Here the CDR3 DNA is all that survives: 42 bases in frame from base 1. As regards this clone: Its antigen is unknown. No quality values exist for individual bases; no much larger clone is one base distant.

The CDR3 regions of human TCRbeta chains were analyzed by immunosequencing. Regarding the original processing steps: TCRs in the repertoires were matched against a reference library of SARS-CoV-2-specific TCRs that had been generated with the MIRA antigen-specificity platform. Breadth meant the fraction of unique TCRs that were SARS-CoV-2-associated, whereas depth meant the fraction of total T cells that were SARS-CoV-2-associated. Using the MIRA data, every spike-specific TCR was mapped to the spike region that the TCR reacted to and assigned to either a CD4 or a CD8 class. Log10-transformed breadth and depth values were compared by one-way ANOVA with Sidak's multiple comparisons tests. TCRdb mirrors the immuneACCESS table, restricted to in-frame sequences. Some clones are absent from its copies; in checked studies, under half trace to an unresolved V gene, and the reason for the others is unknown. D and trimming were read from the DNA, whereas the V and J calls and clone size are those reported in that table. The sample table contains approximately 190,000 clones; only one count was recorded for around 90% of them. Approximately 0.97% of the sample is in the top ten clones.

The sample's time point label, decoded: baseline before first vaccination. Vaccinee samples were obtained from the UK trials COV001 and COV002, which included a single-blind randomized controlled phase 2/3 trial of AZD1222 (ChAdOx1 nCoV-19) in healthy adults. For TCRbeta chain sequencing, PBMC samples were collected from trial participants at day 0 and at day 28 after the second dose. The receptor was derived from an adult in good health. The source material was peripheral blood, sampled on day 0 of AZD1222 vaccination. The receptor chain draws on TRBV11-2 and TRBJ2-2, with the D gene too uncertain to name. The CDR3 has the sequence CASSLGGVTGELFF. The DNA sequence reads TGTGCCAGCAGCTTAGGGGGTGTTACCGGGGAGCTGTTTTTT.